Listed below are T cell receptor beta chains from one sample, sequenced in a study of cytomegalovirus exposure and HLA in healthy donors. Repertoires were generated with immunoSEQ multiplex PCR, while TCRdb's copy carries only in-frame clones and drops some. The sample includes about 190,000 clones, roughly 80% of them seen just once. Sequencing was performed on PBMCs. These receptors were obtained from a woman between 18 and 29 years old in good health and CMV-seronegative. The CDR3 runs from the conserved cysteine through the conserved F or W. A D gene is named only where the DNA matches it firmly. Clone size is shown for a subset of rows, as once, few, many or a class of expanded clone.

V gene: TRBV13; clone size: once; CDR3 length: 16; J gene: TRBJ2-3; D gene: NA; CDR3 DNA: TGTGCCAGCAGCACACGGGACAAACCTAGCACAGATACGCAGTATTTT; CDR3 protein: CASSTRDKPSTDTQYF
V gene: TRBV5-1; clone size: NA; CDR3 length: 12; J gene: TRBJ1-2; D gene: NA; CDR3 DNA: TGCGCCAGCAGCCCCGACAGCTATGGCTACACCTTC; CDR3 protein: CASSPDSYGYTF
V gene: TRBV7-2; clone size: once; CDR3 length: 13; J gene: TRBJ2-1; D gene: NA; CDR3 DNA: TGTGCCAGCACCGCCGGTACCTACAATGAGCAGTTCTTC; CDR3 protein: CASTAGTYNEQFF
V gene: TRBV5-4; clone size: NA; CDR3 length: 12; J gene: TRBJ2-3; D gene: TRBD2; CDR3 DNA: TGTGCCTGGGGAGGGCCGAAAGATACGCAGTATTTT; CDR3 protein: CAWGGPKDTQYF
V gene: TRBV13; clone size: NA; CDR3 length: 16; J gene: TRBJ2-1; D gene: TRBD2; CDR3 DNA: TGTGCCAGCAGCCCGTACGGGACTAGCGCTTACAATGAGCAGTTCTTC; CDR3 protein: CASSPYGTSAYNEQFF
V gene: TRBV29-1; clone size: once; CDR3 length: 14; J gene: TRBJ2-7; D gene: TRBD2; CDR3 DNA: TGCAGCGTAATCCCTAGCGGGAGTAACTACGAGCAGTACTTC; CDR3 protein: CSVIPSGSNYEQYF
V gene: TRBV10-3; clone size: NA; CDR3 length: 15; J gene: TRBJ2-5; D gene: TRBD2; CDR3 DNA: TGTGCCATCAGTGAGTCCCAGCGGGGTCAAGAGACCCAGTACTTC; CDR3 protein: CAISESQRGQETQYF
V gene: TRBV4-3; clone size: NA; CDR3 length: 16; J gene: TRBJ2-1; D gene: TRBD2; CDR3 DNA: TGCGCCAGCAGCCAAGAGTTAAGCGGGAGTTCAAATGAGCAGTTCTTC; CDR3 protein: CASSQELSGSSNEQFF
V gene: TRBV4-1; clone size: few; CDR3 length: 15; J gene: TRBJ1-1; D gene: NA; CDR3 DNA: TGCGCCAGCAGCCGAAATCTGGCCCCAAACACTGAAGCTTTCTTT; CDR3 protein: CASSRNLAPNTEAFF
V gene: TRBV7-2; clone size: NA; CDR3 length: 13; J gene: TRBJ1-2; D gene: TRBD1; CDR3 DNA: TGTGCCAGCAGCGGGACAGGGGGCGGCGGCTACACCTTC; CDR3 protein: CASSGTGGGGYTF
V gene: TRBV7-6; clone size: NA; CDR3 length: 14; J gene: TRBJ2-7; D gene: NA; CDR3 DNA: TGTGCCAGCAGCTTAGAGACAGACTCCTACGAGCAGTACTTC; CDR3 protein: CASSLETDSYEQYF
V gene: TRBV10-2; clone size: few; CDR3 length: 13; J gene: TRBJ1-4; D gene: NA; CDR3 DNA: TGCGCCAGCAGTGATGAAGCCAATGAAAAACTGTTTTTT; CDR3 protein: CASSDEANEKLFF
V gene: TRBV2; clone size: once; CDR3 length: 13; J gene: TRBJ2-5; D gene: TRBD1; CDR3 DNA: TGTGCCAGCAGGACAGGGGTCTCGAGGGAGCAGTACTTC; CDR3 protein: CASRTGVSREQYF
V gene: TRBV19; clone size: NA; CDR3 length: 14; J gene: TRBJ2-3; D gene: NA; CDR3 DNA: TGTGCCAGTAGGACACGGGGAGGCTTAGATACGCAGTATTTT; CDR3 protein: CASRTRGGLDTQYF
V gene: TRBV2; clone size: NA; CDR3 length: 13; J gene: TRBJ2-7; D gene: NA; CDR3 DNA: TGTGCCAGCGGATGGTCTACTGCGGGCGAGCAGTACTTC; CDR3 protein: CASGWSTAGEQYF
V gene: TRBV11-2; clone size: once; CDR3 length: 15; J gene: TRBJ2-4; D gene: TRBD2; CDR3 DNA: TGTGCCAGCAGCTTTCCCGGGACTAGCGGAAACATTCAGTACTTC; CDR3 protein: CASSFPGTSGNIQYF
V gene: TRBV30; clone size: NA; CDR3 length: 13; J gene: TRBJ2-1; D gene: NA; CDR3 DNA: TGTGCCTGGAGTGTACTCGGGGACAATGAGCAGTTCTTC; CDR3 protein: CAWSVLGDNEQFF
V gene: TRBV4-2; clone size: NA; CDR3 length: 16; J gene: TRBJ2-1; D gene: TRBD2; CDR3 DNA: TGTGCCAGCAGCCAAGTTGTGCGGGGGTACTACAATGAGCAGTTCTTC; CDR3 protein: CASSQVVRGYYNEQFF
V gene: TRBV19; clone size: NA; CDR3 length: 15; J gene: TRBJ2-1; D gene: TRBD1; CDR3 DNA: TGTGCCACCTATATAGGGGGCTTAGGGAGCAATGAGCAGTTCTTC; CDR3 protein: CATYIGGLGSNEQFF
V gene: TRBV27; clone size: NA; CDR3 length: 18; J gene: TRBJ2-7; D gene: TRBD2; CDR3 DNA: TGTGCCAGCAGTCTGGGGGCAGGGGGGGGACTAGCGGCCTACGAGCAGTACTTC; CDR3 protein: CASSLGAGGGLAAYEQYF
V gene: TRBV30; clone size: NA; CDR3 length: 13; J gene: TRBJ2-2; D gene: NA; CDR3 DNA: TGTGCCTGGAGTTTCGGGAATACCGGGGAGCTGCTTTTT; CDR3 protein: CAWSFGNTGELLF
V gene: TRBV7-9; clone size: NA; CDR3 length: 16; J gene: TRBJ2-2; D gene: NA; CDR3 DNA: TGTGCCAGCAGCTTAGCGGGCGCCTTGGTCGACGGGGAGCTGTTTTTT; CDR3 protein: CASSLAGALVDGELFF
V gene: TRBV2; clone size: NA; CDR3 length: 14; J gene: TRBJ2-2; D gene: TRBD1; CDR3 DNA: TGTGCCAGCAGGACGACAGGGACGGTCGGGGAGCTGTTTTTT; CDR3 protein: CASRTTGTVGELFF
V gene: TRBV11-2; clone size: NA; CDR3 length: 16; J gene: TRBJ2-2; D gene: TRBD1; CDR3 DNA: TGTGCCAGCAGCCTACCCGGGACAGGGTCGACCGGGGAGCTGTTTTTT; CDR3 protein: CASSLPGTGSTGELFF
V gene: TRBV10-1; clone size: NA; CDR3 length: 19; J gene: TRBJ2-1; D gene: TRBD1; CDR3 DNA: TGCGCCAGCAGTGAGTCGACAGGGCTGCCACCAAACTCCTACAATGAGCAGTTCTTC; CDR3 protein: CASSESTGLPPNSYNEQFF
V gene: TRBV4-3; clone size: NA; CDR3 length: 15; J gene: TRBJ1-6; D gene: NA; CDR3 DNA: TGCGCCAGCAGCCGAACAGGCTCCTATAATTCACCCCTCCACTTT; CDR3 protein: CASSRTGSYNSPLHF
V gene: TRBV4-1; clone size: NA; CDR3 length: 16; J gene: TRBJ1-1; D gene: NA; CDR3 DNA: TGCGCCAGCAAGCCCGGAGTTGCGGGGGTAAGGACTGAAGCTTTCTTT; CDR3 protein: CASKPGVAGVRTEAFF
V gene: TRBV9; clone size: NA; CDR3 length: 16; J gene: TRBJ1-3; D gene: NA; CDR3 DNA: TGTGCCAGCAGCGTAGAGCAGGACAGTTATGGAAACACCATATATTTT; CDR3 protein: CASSVEQDSYGNTIYF
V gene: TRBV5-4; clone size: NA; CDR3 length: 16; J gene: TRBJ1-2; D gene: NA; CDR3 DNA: TGTGCCAGCAGGGCTAAAACAGGGACGGAGTTCTATGGCTACACCTTC; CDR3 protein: CASRAKTGTEFYGYTF
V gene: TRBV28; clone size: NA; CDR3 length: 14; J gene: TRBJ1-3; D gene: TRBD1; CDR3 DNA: TGTGCCAGCAGTTTCGACAGGGCTGGAAACACCATATATTTT; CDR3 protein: CASSFDRAGNTIYF
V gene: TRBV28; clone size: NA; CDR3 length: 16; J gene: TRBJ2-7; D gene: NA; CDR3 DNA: TGTGCCAGCAGTCAATACTATACTAGCAGTTCTTACGAGCAGTACTTC; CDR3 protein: CASSQYYTSSSYEQYF
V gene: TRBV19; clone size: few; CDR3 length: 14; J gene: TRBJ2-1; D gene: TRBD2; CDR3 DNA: TGTGCCAGTAGTATGGGCGGGAGGTCCGATGAGCAGTTCTTC; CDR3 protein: CASSMGGRSDEQFF
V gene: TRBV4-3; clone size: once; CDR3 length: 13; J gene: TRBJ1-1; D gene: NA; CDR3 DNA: TGCGCCAGCAGCCAAACGGTCAACACTGAAGCTTTCTTT; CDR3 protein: CASSQTVNTEAFF
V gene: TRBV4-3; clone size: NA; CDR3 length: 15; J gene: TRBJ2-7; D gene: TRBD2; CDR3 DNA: TGCGCCAGCAGCCAAGATCCTAGCGGGGGCTACGAGCAGTACTTC; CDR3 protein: CASSQDPSGGYEQYF
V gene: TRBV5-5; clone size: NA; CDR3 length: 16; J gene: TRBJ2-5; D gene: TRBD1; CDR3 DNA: TGTGCCAGCAGACCAGTGGGGACAGGGACATGGGAGACCCAGTACTTC; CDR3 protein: CASRPVGTGTWETQYF
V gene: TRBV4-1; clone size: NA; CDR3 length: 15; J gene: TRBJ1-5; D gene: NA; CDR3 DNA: TGCGCCAGCAGCTTGGGTCTGGGGAGGGTGCAGCCCCAGCATTTT; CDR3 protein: CASSLGLGRVQPQHF
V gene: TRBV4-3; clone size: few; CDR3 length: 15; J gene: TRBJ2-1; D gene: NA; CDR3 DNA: TGCGCCAGCAGCCAAGGACTCGCGAGGGTGGATGAGCAGTTCTTC; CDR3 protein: CASSQGLARVDEQFF
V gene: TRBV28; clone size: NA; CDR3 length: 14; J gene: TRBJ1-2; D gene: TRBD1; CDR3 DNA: TGTGCCAGCAGTTTATTAAGGGGGCCTGGTGGCTACACCTTC; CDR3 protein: CASSLLRGPGGYTF
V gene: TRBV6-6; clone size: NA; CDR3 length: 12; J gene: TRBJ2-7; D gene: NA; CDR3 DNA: TGTGCCAGCAGTTACTCTGGGCACGAGCAGTACTTC; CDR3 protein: CASSYSGHEQYF
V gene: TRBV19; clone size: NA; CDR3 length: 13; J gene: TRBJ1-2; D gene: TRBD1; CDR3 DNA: TGTGCCAGTAGAAACAGGGGCAACTATGGCTACACCTTC; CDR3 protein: CASRNRGNYGYTF
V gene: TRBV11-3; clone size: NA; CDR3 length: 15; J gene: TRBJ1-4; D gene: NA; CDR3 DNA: TGTGCCAGCAGCTTGGCGGGGTACGAAAATGAAAAACTGTTTTTT; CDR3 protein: CASSLAGYENEKLFF
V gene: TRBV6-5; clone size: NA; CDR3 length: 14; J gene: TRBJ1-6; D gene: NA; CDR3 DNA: TGTGCCAGCAGTTATGCTGGCCCCAGGTCACCCCTCCACTTT; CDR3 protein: CASSYAGPRSPLHF
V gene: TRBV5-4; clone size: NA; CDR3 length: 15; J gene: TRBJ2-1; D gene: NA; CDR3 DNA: TGTGCCAGCAGCTTGGGGCTGATTTCCTACAATGAGCAGTTCTTC; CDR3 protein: CASSLGLISYNEQFF
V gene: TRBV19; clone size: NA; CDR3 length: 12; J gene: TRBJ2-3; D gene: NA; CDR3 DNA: TGTGCCAGTACGGGTTTTGGGGATACGCAGTATTTT; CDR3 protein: CASTGFGDTQYF
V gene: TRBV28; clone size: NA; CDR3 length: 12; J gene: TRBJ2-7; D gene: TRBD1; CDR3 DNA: TGTGCCAGCACCCCTCACAGGGGGGAGCAGTACTTC; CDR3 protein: CASTPHRGEQYF
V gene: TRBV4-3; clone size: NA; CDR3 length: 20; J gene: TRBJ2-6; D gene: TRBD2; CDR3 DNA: TGCGCCAGCAGCCAAGAGTCAGGACTAGCGGGTTTATCTGGGGCCAACGTCCTGACTTTC; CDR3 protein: CASSQESGLAGLSGANVLTF
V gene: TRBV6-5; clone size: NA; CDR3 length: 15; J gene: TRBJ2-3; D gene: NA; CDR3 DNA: TGTGCCAGCAGTTACTCGCGAACAGACACAGATACGCAGTATTTT; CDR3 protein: CASSYSRTDTDTQYF
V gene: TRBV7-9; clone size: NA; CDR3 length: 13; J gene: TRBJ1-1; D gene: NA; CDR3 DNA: TGTGCCTCCCAGATACAGGAGAACACTGAAGCTTTCTTT; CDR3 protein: CASQIQENTEAFF
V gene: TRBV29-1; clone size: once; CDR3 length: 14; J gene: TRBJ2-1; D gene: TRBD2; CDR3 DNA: TGCAGCGTTTCTAGCGGGAGCTCCTACAATGAGCAGTTCTTC; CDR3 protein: CSVSSGSSYNEQFF
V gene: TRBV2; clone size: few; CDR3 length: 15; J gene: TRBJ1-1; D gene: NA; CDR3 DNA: TGTGCCAGCAGCCTGGAGGCGGTCATGAACACTGAAGCTTTCTTT; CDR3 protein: CASSLEAVMNTEAFF
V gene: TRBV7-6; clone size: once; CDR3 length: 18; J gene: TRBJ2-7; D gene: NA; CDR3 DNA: TGTGCCAGCAGCTTAGCGCTGGGTACCATTAGTCCAGGGAACGAGCAGTACTTC; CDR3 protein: CASSLALGTISPGNEQYF
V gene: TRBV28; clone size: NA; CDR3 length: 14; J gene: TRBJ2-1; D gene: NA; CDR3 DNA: TGTGCCAGCAGTTTAGGCCGCGTCGGAGATGAGCAGTTCTTC; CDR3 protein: CASSLGRVGDEQFF
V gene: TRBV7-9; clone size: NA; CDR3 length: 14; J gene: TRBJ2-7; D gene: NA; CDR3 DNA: TGTGCCAGCAGCTTGGGGACTGGGTCCTACGAGCAGTACTTC; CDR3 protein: CASSLGTGSYEQYF
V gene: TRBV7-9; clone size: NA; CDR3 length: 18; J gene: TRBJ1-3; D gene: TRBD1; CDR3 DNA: TGTGCCAGCAGCTATCGAGGCGGGACAGGTGTTGGGGAGGGCACCATATATTTT; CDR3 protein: CASSYRGGTGVGEGTIYF
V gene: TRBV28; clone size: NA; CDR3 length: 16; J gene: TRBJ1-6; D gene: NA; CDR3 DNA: TGTGCCAGCAATCACAGGGTGGGTTCCTATAATTCACCCCTCCACTTT; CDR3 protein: CASNHRVGSYNSPLHF
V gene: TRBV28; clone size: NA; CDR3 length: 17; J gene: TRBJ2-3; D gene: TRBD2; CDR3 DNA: TGTGCCAGCTGGCCTTCCGGACTAGCGGGTAGCACAGATACGCAGTATTTT; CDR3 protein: CASWPSGLAGSTDTQYF
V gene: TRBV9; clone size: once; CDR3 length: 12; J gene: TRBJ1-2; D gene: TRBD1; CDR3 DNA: TGTGCCAGCAGGGGACAGGGATCCGGCTACACCTTC; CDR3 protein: CASRGQGSGYTF